The entry below gives a single T cell receptor (beta chain) sequence along with its context. Antigen: not known. The PCR made use of 60 Vbeta and 13 Jbeta primers. The repertoire was sequenced with immunoSEQ multiplex PCR; TCRdb's copy has only in-frame clones and lacks some. Recorded for this sample: under 250,000 clones. This sample is drawn from a study of cytomegalovirus exposure and HLA in healthy donors. General study findings and limits: A cluster of highly shared sequence variants was likely a sequencing artifact. Earlier findings revealed that most TCR beta V segments proved productive either about 87% or about 30% of the time.

This cohort consisted of healthy bone marrow donors. V lost 3 bases and J lost 0, with 8 bases in between. The V gene's germline CDR1 is SGHRS and CDR2 YFSETQ. The CDR3 has 14 residues. The V call is TRBV5-1, the J call TRBJ2-3, with a weak D call TRBD2 (6 bases). The sequence was obtained from a girl aged 2-10 years in good health and CMV-seropositive. The sample consisted of PBMCs. This CDR3 is CASSSAGSTDTQYF. In nucleotides, the CDR3 is TGCGCCAGCAGCTCGGCGGGGAGCACAGATACGCAGTATTTT.